The 18 T cell receptor beta chains below were found in one sample sequenced in a study of T cells in tuberculosis. TCRdb keeps only in-frame clones here, not all; method: immunoSEQ multiplex PCR. The data hold nearly 35,000 clones, with roughly 92% observed a single time. The sequenced material came from PBMCs. The receptors derive from a donor aged 10 to 29 with latent tuberculosis or without tuberculosis infection.

The chain recombines TRBV7-8 with TRBJ1-1, with D possibly matching TRBD1 (5 bases). Trimming took 4 bases from V and 4 from J, leaving 13 bases between them. The CDR3 is 14 amino acids. Germline CDR1 reads SGHVS; CDR2 reads FQNEAQ. CDR3: CASSSRTKLTEAFF. CDR3 nucleotide sequence: TGTGCCAGCAGCTCAAGGACAAAACTCACTGAAGCTTTCTTT.

This chain joins TRBV19 and TRBJ1-2; 7 bases map to TRBD1. Germline V gives CDR1 LNHDA, CDR2 SQIVND (reference sequence). CDR3 length equals 14 residues. After removal of 2 bases from V and 6 bases from J, the junction contained 6 bases not matched to a gene. CDR3 coding DNA: TGTGCCAGTAGTATAAGAGGGGGCGAAAATGGCTACACCTTC. It translates to CASSIRGGENGYTF.

The chain employs TRBV19 and TRBJ2-1; 9 nucleotides line up with TRBD1. The CDR3 length is 15 residues. Germline trimming cut 4 bases from V and 6 bases from J; bases unmatched to any gene: 7. Per germline, CDR1 LNHDA and CDR2 SQIVND (reference sequence). The CDR3 region is CASSTRQGGPNEQFF. In DNA, the CDR3 is TGTGCCAGTAGTACCCGACAGGGGGGCCCCAATGAGCAGTTCTTC.

The genes are TRBV4-1 and TRBJ2-4, with 8 bases that match TRBD2. Losses at the gene ends were 0 bases for V and 1 base for J; bases not matched to a gene: 14. This CDR3 comprises 20 residues. Germline assignment: CDR1 MGHRA and CDR2 YSYEKL. The CDR3 bases are TGCGCCAGCAGCCAAGATAAAGGGGTAGCGGGGCTGAGGGCCAAAAACATTCAGTACTTC. Its protein is CASSQDKGVAGLRAKNIQYF.

CDR3: CAISSTLGQTYGYTF. CDR3 coding DNA: TGTGCCATCAGTTCAACCCTGGGACAGACCTATGGCTACACCTTC. This rearrangement joins TRBV10-3 to TRBJ1-2; 7 nucleotides align to TRBD1. Germline V gives CDR1 ENHRY, CDR2 SYGVKD. There are 15 residues in the CDR3. V lost 5 bases to trimming and J lost 4 bases; unmatched junction nucleotides: 10.

The chain carries TRBV7-9 and TRBJ2-3; D unclear. Deletions cut 0 bases from V and 4 bases from J, with 23 bases between. Germline V gene data show CDR1 as SEHNR and CDR2 as FQNEAQ (reference sequence). The CDR3 length is 19 residues. Written as DNA, the CDR3 is TGTGCCAGCAGCTTAGCTCGATTCATACATCGCCCCTCTGCAGATACGCAGTATTTT. It specifies CASSLARFIHRPSADTQYF.

The gene calls are TRBV6-1 and TRBJ2-5, with 8 bases matching TRBD2. V lost 7 bases to trimming and J lost 4 bases; unmatched junction nucleotides: 11. The CDR3 loop spans 15 amino acids. Germline values: CDR1 MNHNS, CDR2 SASEGT. The DNA for the CDR3 is TGTGCCAGCACTCCCTTTTCCGGGGGGGGAGAGACCCAGTACTTC. Translated, it gives CASTPFSGGGETQYF.

The rearrangement links TRBV28 to TRBJ1-2; D perhaps matches TRBD1 (5 bases). Germline lookup yields CDR1 MDHEN and CDR2 SYDVKM. The CDR3 contains 13 residues. V was clipped by 3 bases and J by 12 bases, with 17 bases between them. The CDR3 here is CASSFRGTESHTF. As DNA, the CDR3 is TGTGCCAGCAGTTTTAGGGGAACAGAGAGTCACACCTTC.

The chain has TRBV6-5 and TRBJ2-2; D is unresolved. CDR3 length: 15 residues. The V end lost 4 bases, the J end lost 6 bases, and 15 bases lay between the germline ends. CDR1 MNHEY and CDR2 SVGAGI come from the germline V gene. CDR3 loop: CASSFRGPYAGELFF. The CDR3 nucleotides read TGTGCCAGCAGTTTCCGCGGCCCCTACGCCGGGGAGCTGTTTTTT.

This clone was seen a single time. The rearrangement links TRBV12-5 to TRBJ1-5; 9 bases align to TRBD1. The CDR3 spans 17 residues. Trimming removed 3 bases from V and 5 bases from J; junction bases left unmatched: 11. Germline CDR1 reads LGHNT; CDR2 reads FRNRAP. Here the CDR3 reads CASGFADGTGHHQPQHF. The CDR3 DNA sequence: TGTGCTAGTGGTTTCGCCGATGGGACAGGGCATCATCAGCCCCAGCATTTT.

This chain connects TRBV7-6 to TRBJ2-1; D gene unclear. V was shortened by 1 base and J by 1 base, with 8 bases between the two germline ends. Germline values: CDR1 SGHVS, CDR2 FNYEAQ. The CDR3 runs 15 residues. CDR3 region: CASSLVAVSYNEQFF. The CDR3 DNA is TGTGCCAGCAGCTTAGTGGCAGTTTCCTACAATGAGCAGTTCTTC. Combining the CDR3 with reference TRBV7-6 and TRBJ2-1 gives the whole variable domain GAGVSQSPRYKVTKRGQDVALRCDPISGHVSLYWYRQALGQGPEFLTYFNYEAQQDKSGLPNDRFSAERPEGSISTLTIQRTEQRDSAMYRCASSLVAVSYNEQFFGPGTRLTVL.

V and J are TRBV28 and TRBJ2-2; TRBD1 agrees at 7 bases. CDR3 length: 15 amino acids. Germline V gene sequence: CDR1 MDHEN, CDR2 SYDVKM. Trimming cost V 5 bases and J 13 bases; bases outside gene matches: 16. The CDR3 bases are TGTGCCAGCAGTCCTCCTACGCGACAGGGTACGGGGCTGTTTTTT. This codes for CASSPPTRQGTGLFF.

This chain links TRBV6-1 with TRBJ1-1; unclear D gene. Looked up from germline, CDR1 is MNHNS and CDR2 is SASEGT. The ends were cut back, 3 bases at V and 4 bases at J, with 15 bases in the middle. The CDR3 covers 15 residues. The CDR3 loop reads CASSDNHVGSTEAFF. The CDR3 nucleotides are TGTGCCAGCAGTGACAACCATGTGGGGAGCACTGAAGCTTTCTTT.

This chain joins TRBV19 and TRBJ2-7; TRBD2 matches 7 bases. V was clipped by 5 bases and J by 5 bases; unmatched bases: 9. This CDR3 comprises 14 residues. Germline V gives CDR1 LNHDA, CDR2 SQIVND (reference sequence). The CDR3 loop is CASSPGEGNHEQYF. The CDR3, as DNA: TGTGCCAGTAGTCCGGGGGAGGGAAACCACGAGCAGTACTTC.

The V gene is TRBV4-3, the J gene TRBJ2-7; D is ambiguous. CDR3 size: 13 residues. Trimming shortened V by 1 base and J by 3 bases, and 7 bases separated the two germline ends. The germline gives CDR1 LGHNA, CDR2 YSLEER. Written as DNA, the CDR3 is TGCGCCAGCAGCCAAGGACTGAACTACGAGCAGTACTTC. It encodes CASSQGLNYEQYF.

This sequence joins TRBV6-5 and TRBJ2-7, with D hard to call. The germline V gene encodes CDR1 MNHEY and CDR2 SVGAGI. The length of the CDR3 is 12 residues. The ends were cut back, 7 bases at V and 6 bases at J, with 13 bases in the middle. The CDR3 DNA sequence: TGTGCCAGCAAAAGAGTCTCGGGCGAGCAGTACTTC. It specifies CASKRVSGEQYF.

This clone was seen only a few times. The chain joins TRBV4-3 to TRBJ2-2; maybe TRBD1 (6 bases). The germline V gene has CDR1 LGHNA and CDR2 YSLEER. V lost 4 bases, J lost 3 bases, and 21 bases lay in between. CDR3 length: 18 residues. The CDR3 here is CASSPTPLMGADTGELFF. In DNA, the CDR3 is TGCGCCAGCAGCCCGACCCCTTTGATGGGGGCGGACACCGGGGAGCTGTTTTTT.

The V gene is TRBV7-9, the J gene TRBJ1-1; TRBD1 agrees at 8 bases. The V gene's germline CDR1 is SEHNR and CDR2 FQNEAQ (reference sequence). Trimming took 5 bases from V and 1 from J; bases not matched to a gene: 6. The length of the CDR3 is 15 residues. This CDR3 is CASSGPGTGNTEAFF. The CDR3 coding sequence is TGTGCCAGCAGCGGACCCGGGACAGGGAACACTGAAGCTTTCTTT.